This T cell receptor beta chain was identified during a study of blood T cells in healthy people across ages. CDR1 and CDR2 (germline): DFQATT, SNEGSKA (reference sequence). The CDR3 spans 12 residues. The second PCR ran roughly 6 to 12 cycles with a sample-barcoded 5' primer and J-beta primers. TCRdb used MiXCR to reprocess the 5' RACE reads, holding one entry per CDR3 protein. The table has roughly 800,000 distinct CDR3 sequences, around 25% seen once. These data also formed part of another study, on T cells of mothers and their children. That study adds: Sample barcodes and 2-4 random nucleotides came from the second PCR's M1S primer.

V is TRBV20-1 and J is TRBJ1-1; a possible D gene is TRBD1 (5 bases). This sequence originates from a boy under 18 in good health. Sequencing was done on a sample of blood. The CDR3 sequence: CRRQPMNTEAFF. The CDR3 DNA follows: TGCAGAAGACAGCCTATGAACACTGAAGCTTTCTTT.